The clone carrying this TCR beta chain was recorded a few times. What it binds is not known. These data come from a study of vaccination and CD4 T cells after COVID-19. Study as a whole: Each convalescent patient was PCR positive for SARS-CoV-2 on nasal swab; roughly ten cases were mild and one severe.

At the Johns Hopkins FTIC core, DNA taken from cultured CD4+ T cells was sequenced by way of the Oncomine TCR Beta short-read assay. TCRdb itself ran the PCR reads through MiXCR, one entry per CDR3 protein. This table has about 3,800 distinct CDR3 sequences, around 20% appearing once. V dropped 4 bases and J dropped 4 bases, with 14 bases sitting between them. CDR1 and CDR2 from the germline V gene are LNHNV and YYDKDF (reference sequence). The CDR3 has 16 amino acids. Treatment given: approximately 9-day PBMC culture with coronavirus spike peptide pools or control peptides (ViraFEST assay). The V gene is TRBV15, the J gene TRBJ2-6; a possible D gene is TRBD1 (5 bases). The specimen sequenced was CD4+ T cells from blood, cultured in vitro. This clonotype was obtained from a human donor who had recovered from COVID-19. The CDR3 nucleotides read TGTGCCACCAGCACAGCCCAGGGAAACGGGGCCAACGTCCTGACTTTC. This sequence encodes CATSTAQGNGANVLTF.